The clone carrying this TCR beta chain occurred once. The source of the sample is a study of shared clonotypes between healthy human individuals. The study ran the assay at deep level. Clones were read by immunoSEQ multiplex PCR, and TCRdb kept only the in-frame ones, dropping some. The data contain over a million clones, around 82% of them singletons. The CDR3 spans 12 residues. V was pared by 5 bases and J by 7 bases, with 12 bases between. Germline lookup yields CDR1 SGHVS and CDR2 FQNEAQ. This TCR was sampled from a man aged 18 to 30 in good health. Some clones in this sample may be carry-over from other donors' samples. The sample comprised memory CD4+ T cells from PBMCs. The subset denotes: CD45RA-negative fraction. The chain joins TRBV7-8 to TRBJ2-7; either TRBD1 or TRBD2 may fit D (5 bases each). CDR3 protein: CASSPWGGEQYF. In DNA, the CDR3 is TGTGCCAGCAGCCCGTGGGGCGGGGAGCAGTACTTC.